This TCR beta chain was sequenced during a study of T cell repertoires in cytomegalovirus infection. Study background: TCR beta signatures that were public indicated CMV infection and matching HLA type.

CDR3 length: 12 residues. V shed 5 bases, J shed 8 bases, and the junction held 3 bases outside the gene matches. The germline V gene encodes CDR1 SEHNR and CDR2 FQNEAQ (reference sequence). Via MiXCR, TCRdb re-called the reads, giving one row per CDR3 protein. The sample includes about half a million distinct CDR3 sequences, 30% to 40% seen only once; the top ten take roughly 15%. This clonotype showed up many times. Its antigen is not known. The sequence was obtained from a human donor in good health (CMV status not recorded). Some clones in this sample may be carry-over from other donors' samples. The V and J genes are TRBV7-9 and TRBJ2-1; the match to TRBD1 covers 7 bases. The input for sequencing was cultured PBMCs, taken from culture after CMV antigen stimulation. CDR3 DNA sequence: TGTGCCAGCAGCCCGACAGGGTATGAGCAGTTCTTC. Translated: CASSPTGYEQFF.